These T cell receptor beta chains were read from a single sample in a study of shared clonotypes between healthy human individuals. The repertoire was sequenced with immunoSEQ multiplex PCR; TCRdb's copy has only in-frame clones and lacks some. The sample lists a few million clones, 85% to 95% occurring once. The sample consisted of naive CD4+ T cells from PBMCs. These receptor sequences come from a man aged 18-30 years in good health. Some clones in this sample may be carry-over from other donors' samples. CDR3s include the opening cysteine and the closing phenylalanine or tryptophan. A D gene is named only where the DNA matches it firmly. Size is stated for part of the rows, as once, few or many counts, or as a class when the clone is expanded.

d_call j_call clone_size v_call cdr3_aa cdr3_nt
TRBD1 TRBJ2-7 once TRBV28 CASSVPGQGGKVNF TGTGCCAGCAGCGTACCGGGACAGGGGGGAAAAGTCAACTTC
TRBD1 TRBJ1-2 NA TRBV11-2 CASSLDRWQGAVVGYTF TGTGCCAGCAGCTTAGATAGGTGGCAGGGGGCTGTAGTTGGCTACACCTTC
NA TRBJ1-1 few TRBV28 CASSANTEAFF TGTGCCAGCTCCGCGAACACTGAAGCTTTCTTT
NA TRBJ2-2 NA TRBV19 CASRQIGKPGELFF TGTGCCAGTAGACAAATCGGGAAACCCGGGGAGCTGTTTTTT
TRBD2 TRBJ2-3 NA TRBV6-1 CASRAGVWDTQYF TGTGCCAGCAGAGCGGGAGTCTGGGATACGCAGTATTTT
NA TRBJ2-7 NA TRBV28 CASSPQTVYEQYF TGTGCCAGCAGTCCACAGACTGTCTACGAGCAGTACTTC
TRBD2 TRBJ2-1 NA TRBV5-1 CASSLARRSGSSNEQFF TGCGCCAGCAGCTTGGCCAGACGTAGCGGGAGTAGTAATGAGCAGTTCTTC
NA TRBJ2-5 NA TRBV7-9 CASSFTGPKETQYF TGTGCCAGCAGCTTCACAGGACCCAAAGAGACCCAGTACTTC
NA TRBJ2-4 NA TRBV30 CAWSVLRGNPAKNIQYF TGTGCCTGGAGTGTCCTTCGGGGAAACCCGGCCAAAAACATTCAGTACTTC
NA TRBJ1-2 NA TRBV6-8 CASSPKGQGSYNYGGYTF TGTGCCAGCAGCCCAAAGGGGCAGGGATCATATAACTATGGTGGCTACACCTTC
NA TRBJ1-3 NA TRBV4-2 CASSQRATGGPGNTIYF TGTGCCAGCAGCCAGCGGGCGACGGGGGGGCCTGGAAACACCATATATTTT
NA TRBJ2-7 NA TRBV7-8 CASSLDGRAAGIYEQYF TGTGCCAGCAGCTTAGATGGACGAGCGGCGGGTATCTACGAGCAGTACTTC
NA TRBJ1-5 NA TRBV6-1 CASSDRWGRSNQPQHF TGTGCCAGCAGTGATCGCTGGGGCAGAAGCAATCAGCCCCAGCATTTT
NA TRBJ2-5 NA TRBV5-1 CASSAPRSGGETQYF TGCGCCAGCAGCGCCCCCAGGTCCGGCGGGGAGACCCAGTACTTC
NA TRBJ1-4 NA TRBV5-1 CASSLDPGINNEKLFF TGCGCCAGCAGCTTGGATCCGGGGATCAACAATGAAAAACTGTTTTTT
TRBD2 TRBJ2-1 NA TRBV11-2 CASSSGTSIVDEQFF TGTGCCAGCAGCTCCGGGACTAGTATCGTCGATGAGCAGTTCTTC
TRBD1 TRBJ2-7 NA TRBV28 CASSGAPNRGDEQYF TGTGCCAGCAGCGGGGCCCCGAACAGGGGGGACGAGCAGTACTTC
NA TRBJ2-6 NA TRBV30 CAWSPLDGIQDAGANVLTF TGTGCCTGGAGTCCATTGGACGGCATTCAGGACGCTGGGGCCAACGTCCTGACTTTC
TRBD2 TRBJ2-3 NA TRBV28 CASSPPGLAGVGDTDTQYF TGTGCCAGCAGTCCCCCGGGACTAGCGGGAGTTGGGGACACAGATACGCAGTATTTT
NA TRBJ2-7 NA TRBV18 CASSAGTVSYEQYF TGTGCCAGCTCAGCCGGGACGGTATCCTACGAGCAGTACTTC